A single sample gave rise to the 6 T cell receptor beta chains below, sequenced in a study of spatial heterogeneity in lung cancer. General study findings and limits: For expanded intratumoral alpha and beta TCRs, counts tracked tumor mutation counts.

Their cognate antigens are unknown. The time point: sample taken at primary tumor resection. TCRdb reprocessed the 5' RACE reads with MiXCR, giving one entry per CDR3 protein. Among 4,500 to 6,000 distinct CDR3 sequences listed, around 4.8% were seen once. Sample: lung tumor tissue, taken at surgery. Receptor source: a male donor with early-stage non-small cell lung cancer.

The table lists this clonotype with many counts. This beta chain is an unintended read in a library built for alpha chains; its size means little. This sequence joins TRBV25-1 and TRBJ1-4; 7 bases are shared with TRBD1. The V gene end was trimmed by 5 bases and the J gene end by 6 bases; junction bases not matched to a gene: 15. The CDR3 contains 17 residues. Germline V CDR1 and CDR2: MGHDK, SYGVNS. CDR3 protein: CASSLSRRQGSDEKLFF. The CDR3 nucleotides read TGTGCCAGCAGTCTCTCTAGGAGACAGGGATCTGATGAAAAACTGTTTTTT.

By sample fraction, this clonotype is medium-sized. This beta chain slipped into a library made for alpha chains as a stray read, so its size is not meaningful. The DNA for the CDR3 is TGTGCCAGCAGTGAGCTAGCGGGGGATTTGGATACGCAGTATTTT. The encoded protein is CASSELAGDLDTQYF. This rearrangement joins TRBV6-4 to TRBJ2-3; 10 nucleotides agree with TRBD2. The CDR3 has 15 amino acids. V trimming: 3 bases; J trimming: 6 bases; junction bases outside the gene matches: 6. Per germline, CDR1 MRHNA and CDR2 SNTAGT.

By its share, this clonotype is large. Within a library made for alpha chains, this beta chain is off target, and its count is uninformative. The rearrangement links TRBV4-3 to TRBJ2-1; D gene unclear. Between the trimmed V and J ends, which lost 0 bases and 0 bases, there was a span of 12 bases. The CDR3 is 17 residues long. The V gene's germline CDR1 is LGHNA and CDR2 YSLEER. CDR3 sequence: CASSQDLRIGSYNEQFF. In DNA form, the CDR3 reads TGCGCCAGCAGCCAAGATCTGAGGATAGGCTCCTACAATGAGCAGTTCTTC.

This clonotype is labeled as medium-sized. Found in a library prepared for alpha chains, this beta chain is an off-target read, and its abundance has little meaning. The CDR3 is CASRRQGPMGTEAFF. The DNA for the CDR3 is TGTGCCAGCAGACGACAGGGACCCATGGGCACTGAAGCTTTCTTT. The chain uses TRBV12-3 or TRBV12-4 and TRBJ1-1; 7 positions agree with TRBD1. Trimming took 6 bases from V and 4 from J; bases not matched to a gene: 11. The CDR3 runs 15 residues.

There are many counts of this clonotype. Little can be read into the size of this beta chain, an off-target read in a library designed for alpha chains. The V and J genes are TRBV2 and TRBJ1-2, with 8 nucleotides matching TRBD1. The CDR3 sequence is 13 residues long. CDR1 and CDR2 (germline): SNHLY, FYNNEI. J lost 4 bases, V lost 7 bases, and 5 bases had no gene match. In DNA form, the CDR3 reads TGTGCCAGCACCCAGGGGGCAGGCTATGGCTACACCTTC. This translates into CASTQGAGYGYTF.

This clonotype occurred many times. This beta chain is a stray sequence in a library constructed for alpha chains; its clone size is not meaningful. The V call is TRBV6-4, the J call TRBJ1-6; TRBD1 matches 7 bases. The CDR3 extends over 15 amino acids. With 6 bases clipped from V and 7 bases from J, the junction kept 9 bases outside the gene matches. Per the germline V gene, CDR1 is MRHNA and CDR2 is SNTAGT. This chain's CDR3 is CASRRGPGRNSPLHF. The DNA of the CDR3 is TGTGCCAGCAGGAGGGGGCCAGGGAGGAATTCACCCCTCCACTTT.